This T cell receptor beta chain was documented in a study of post-analysis software for immune sequencing data. Per germline, CDR1 SGDLS and CDR2 YYNGEE. This CDR3 spans 15 amino acids. The V end lost 4 bases, the J end lost 2 bases, and 13 bases lay between the germline ends. Unique molecular identifiers featured in each of the TCR beta cDNA libraries. TCRdb re-analysed the PCR reads in MiXCR, keeping a single row per CDR3 protein. The table shows around 710,000 distinct CDR3 sequences, with around 46% occurring only once. On this clonotype itself: Its specificity is not known.

The study's findings and limits: Strong co-clustering by F measure was seen for same-batch samples. In patients, TRBV5-6, TRBV5-1 and TRBV20-1 belonged to roughly 5 TRBV segments found more frequently than in controls.

V is TRBV9 and J is TRBJ1-5, with D perhaps matching TRBD1 (5 bases). Material for sequencing was blood. This receptor was obtained from a girl under 18 with multiple sclerosis. CDR3 region: CASSLQGKGNQPQHF. CDR3 nucleotides: TGTGCCAGCAGCCTTCAGGGAAAAGGCAATCAGCCCCAGCATTTT.